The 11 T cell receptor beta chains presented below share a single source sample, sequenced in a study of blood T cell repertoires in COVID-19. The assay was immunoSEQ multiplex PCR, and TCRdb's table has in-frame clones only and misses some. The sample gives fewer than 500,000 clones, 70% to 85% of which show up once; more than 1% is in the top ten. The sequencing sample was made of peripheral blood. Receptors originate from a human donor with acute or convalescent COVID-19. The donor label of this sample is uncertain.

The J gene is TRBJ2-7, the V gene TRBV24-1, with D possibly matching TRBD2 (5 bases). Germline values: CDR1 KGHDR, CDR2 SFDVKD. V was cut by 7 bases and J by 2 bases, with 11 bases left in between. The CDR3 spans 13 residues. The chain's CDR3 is CATREAGPYEQYF. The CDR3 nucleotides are TGTGCCACCAGGGAGGCGGGCCCCTACGAGCAGTACTTC.

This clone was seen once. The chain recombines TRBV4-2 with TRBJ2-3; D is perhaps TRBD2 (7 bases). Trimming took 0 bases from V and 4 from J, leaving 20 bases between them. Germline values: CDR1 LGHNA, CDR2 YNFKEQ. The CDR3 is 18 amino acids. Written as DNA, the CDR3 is TGTGCCAGCAGCCAAGAGGGCGTTGGTTCGGGGGGCGCAGATACGCAGTATTTT. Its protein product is CASSQEGVGSGGADTQYF.

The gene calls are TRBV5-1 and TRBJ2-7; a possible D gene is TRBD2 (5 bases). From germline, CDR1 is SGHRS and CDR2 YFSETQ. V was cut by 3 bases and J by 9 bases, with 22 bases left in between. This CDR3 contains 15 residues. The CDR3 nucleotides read TGCGCCAGCAGCTGGACCCCGGGCTCACGGGAATCGCAGTACTTC. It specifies CASSWTPGSRESQYF.

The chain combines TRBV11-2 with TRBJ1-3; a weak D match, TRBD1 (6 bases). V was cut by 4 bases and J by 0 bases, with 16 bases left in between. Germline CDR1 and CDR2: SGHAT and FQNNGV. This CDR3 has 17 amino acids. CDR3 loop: CASSSPDRPSSGNTIYF. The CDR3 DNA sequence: TGTGCCAGCAGCTCTCCGGACAGACCCAGCTCTGGAAACACCATATATTTT.

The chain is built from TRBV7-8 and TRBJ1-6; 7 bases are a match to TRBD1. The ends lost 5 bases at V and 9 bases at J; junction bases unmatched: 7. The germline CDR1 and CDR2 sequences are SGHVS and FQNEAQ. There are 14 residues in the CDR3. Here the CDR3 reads CASSPDRDGSPLHF. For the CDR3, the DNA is TGTGCCAGCAGCCCAGACAGGGATGGTTCACCCCTCCACTTT.

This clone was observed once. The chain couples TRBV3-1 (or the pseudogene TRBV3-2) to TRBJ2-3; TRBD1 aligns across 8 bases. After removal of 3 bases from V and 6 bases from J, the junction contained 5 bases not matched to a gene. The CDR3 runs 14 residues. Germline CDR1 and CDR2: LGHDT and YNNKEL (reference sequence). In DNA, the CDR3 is TGTGCCAGCAGCCACAGGACAGGGATCGATACGCAGTATTTT. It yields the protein CASSHRTGIDTQYF.

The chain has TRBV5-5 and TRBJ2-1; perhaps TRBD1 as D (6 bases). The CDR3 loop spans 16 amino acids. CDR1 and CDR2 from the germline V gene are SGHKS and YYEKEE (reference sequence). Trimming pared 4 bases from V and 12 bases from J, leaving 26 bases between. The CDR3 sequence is CASSPEQGRMPLGQFF. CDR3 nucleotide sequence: TGTGCCAGCAGCCCGGAACAGGGAAGGATGCCTCTCGGGCAGTTCTTC.

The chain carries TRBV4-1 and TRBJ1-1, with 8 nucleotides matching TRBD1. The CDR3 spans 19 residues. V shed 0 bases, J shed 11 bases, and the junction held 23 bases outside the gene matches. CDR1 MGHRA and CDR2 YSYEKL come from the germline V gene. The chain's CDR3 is CASSQDPVWGRAGGLMAFF. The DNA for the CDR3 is TGCGCCAGCAGCCAAGACCCAGTGTGGGGGCGGGCAGGGGGCTTGATGGCTTTCTTT.

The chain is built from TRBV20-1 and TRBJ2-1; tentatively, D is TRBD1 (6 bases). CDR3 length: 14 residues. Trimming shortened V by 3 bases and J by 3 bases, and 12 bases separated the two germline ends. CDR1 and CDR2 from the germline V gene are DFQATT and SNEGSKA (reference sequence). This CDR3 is CSASQGRNYNEQFF. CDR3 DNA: TGCAGTGCTAGTCAGGGGCGGAACTACAATGAGCAGTTCTTC.

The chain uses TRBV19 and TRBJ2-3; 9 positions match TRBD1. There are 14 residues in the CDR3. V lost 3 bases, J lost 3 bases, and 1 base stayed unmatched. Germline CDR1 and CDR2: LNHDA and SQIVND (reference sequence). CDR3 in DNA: TGTGCCAGTAGTATGGGGACAGGGACAGATACGCAGTATTTT. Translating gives CASSMGTGTDTQYF.

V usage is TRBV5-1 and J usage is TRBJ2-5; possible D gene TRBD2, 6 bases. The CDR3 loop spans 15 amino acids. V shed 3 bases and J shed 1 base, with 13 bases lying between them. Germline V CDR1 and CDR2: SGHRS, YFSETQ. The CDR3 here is CASSSLGRGQETQYF. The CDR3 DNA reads TGCGCCAGCAGCTCGCTAGGGCGGGGCCAAGAGACCCAGTACTTC.